These 14 T cell receptor beta chains came from one sample sequenced in a study of cytomegalovirus exposure and HLA in healthy donors. PCR involved 60 Vbeta and 13 Jbeta primers. Profiling relied on immunoSEQ multiplex PCR, and the TCRdb table lists in-frame clones only, not all of them. This table holds under 250,000 clones, over 65% found once. Input material: PBMCs. Every receptor here comes from a man aged 18 to 29 in good health and CMV-seronegative.

The chain links TRBV6-1 to TRBJ2-7, with D perhaps TRBD2 (6 bases). CDR1 MNHNS and CDR2 SASEGT come from the germline V gene. The CDR3 runs to 14 residues. Trimming shortened V by 7 bases and J by 1 base, and 14 bases separated the two germline ends. The CDR3 DNA sequence: TGTGCCAGCAAGGGGTTTGGGGGGTCCTACGAGCAGTACTTC. Translating gives CASKGFGGSYEQYF.

This rearrangement joins TRBV5-6 to TRBJ2-1, with D possibly matching TRBD1 (5 bases). Germline V gene sequence: CDR1 SGHDT, CDR2 YYEEEE. This CDR3 has 17 amino acids. Trimming took 0 bases from V and 5 from J, leaving 18 bases between them. The CDR3 protein is CASSLGENRYHHNEQFF. The DNA for the CDR3 is TGTGCCAGCAGCTTGGGGGAAAACAGGTATCATCACAATGAGCAGTTCTTC.

This chain links TRBV4-1 with TRBJ1-1; D gene uncertain. Germline CDR1 MGHRA, CDR2 YSYEKL. Trimming left V 4 bases short and J 0 bases short, with 12 bases between. CDR3 length equals 15 residues. The CDR3 sequence: CASSPRVLMNTEAFF. The CDR3 DNA follows: TGCGCCAGCAGCCCTCGGGTCCTTATGAACACTGAAGCTTTCTTT.

The chain has TRBV5-4 and TRBJ2-3, with a weak D call TRBD2 (5 bases). The V end lost 4 bases, the J end lost 10 bases, and 16 bases lay between the germline ends. From germline, CDR1 is SGHNT and CDR2 YYREEE (reference sequence). This CDR3 is 13 amino acids long. The CDR3 here is CASSPGRGSAQYF. CDR3 in DNA: TGTGCCAGCAGCCCGGGCCGAGGGAGTGCGCAGTATTTT.

This chain links TRBV6-1 with TRBJ1-4; unclear D gene. The CDR3 extends over 14 amino acids. In germline, CDR1 is MNHNS, CDR2 SASEGT. Between the trimmed V and J ends, which lost 9 bases and 7 bases, there was a span of 18 bases. CDR3 in DNA: TGTGCCAGTAAAAAACAGCCTCTGGGTGAAAAACTGTTTTTT. Its translation: CASKKQPLGEKLFF.

The chain uses TRBV2 and TRBJ1-2, with a possible D match to TRBD1 (6 bases). The CDR3 loop spans 14 amino acids. V was trimmed by 10 bases and J by 3 bases, leaving 18 bases between them. CDR1 and CDR2 from the germline V gene are SNHLY and FYNNEI. CDR3 DNA sequence: TGTGCCACAAGAGTCGGCCAGGGGCACTATGGCTACACCTTC. Translation gives CATRVGQGHYGYTF.

The chain is built from TRBV7-9 and TRBJ2-3; 11 nucleotides agree with TRBD2. V gave up 5 bases and J gave up 7 bases; unmatched junction bases: 5. The CDR3 sequence is 14 residues long. Germline loops: CDR1 SEHNR, CDR2 FQNEAQ (reference sequence). The CDR3 coding sequence is TGTGCCAGCAGCCCGGGACTAGCGGCTAATACGCAGTATTTT. The encoded protein is CASSPGLAANTQYF.

This sequence joins TRBV2 and TRBJ2-5; 7 bases match TRBD1. The DNA end is more similar to TRBJ2-7, so the J call may be wrong. This CDR3 comprises 15 residues. Germline V lookup: CDR1 SNHLY, CDR2 FYNNEI. In DNA form, the CDR3 reads TGTGCCAGCACCCTGGGACAGTGGAGGTCCTACGAGCAGTACTTC. This sequence encodes CASTLGQWRSYEQYF.

The genes are TRBV7-8 and TRBJ1-1, with D possibly matching TRBD1 (5 bases). This CDR3 comprises 13 residues. Between the trimmed V and J ends, which lost 5 bases and 5 bases, there was a span of 12 bases. The germline V gene encodes CDR1 SGHVS and CDR2 FQNEAQ. The CDR3 DNA is TGTGCCAGCAGCCCGGCAGGGTATACTGAAGCTTTCTTT. Its translation: CASSPAGYTEAFF.

The rearrangement joins TRBV13 to TRBJ2-1, with D maybe TRBD1 (5 bases). Looked up from germline, CDR1 is PRHDT and CDR2 is FYEKMQ (reference sequence). This CDR3 has 13 residues. Trimming left V 2 bases short and J 10 bases short, with 12 bases between. CDR3: CASSLPHGAEQFF. CDR3 bases: TGTGCCAGCAGCTTACCCCATGGGGCGGAGCAGTTCTTC.

J is TRBJ2-7 and V is TRBV27; 10 bases map to TRBD2. The CDR3 is 13 amino acids. Trimming at V came to 5 bases and at J to 3 bases, leaving 1 base not matched to a gene. The V gene's germline CDR1 is MNHEY and CDR2 SMNVEV (reference sequence). In DNA, the CDR3 is TGTGCCAGCAGTGTAGCGGGAGGCTACGAGCAGTACTTC. Protein: CASSVAGGYEQYF.

The chain is built from TRBV7-8 and TRBJ1-5; weak D call: TRBD1 (6 bases). Per the germline V gene, CDR1 is SGHVS and CDR2 is FQNEAQ. The CDR3 length is 16 residues. V shed 1 base and J shed 4 bases, with 14 bases lying between them. The CDR3 region is CASSLGGGVGNQPQHF. CDR3 DNA: TGTGCCAGCAGCTTAGGTGGGGGCGTAGGGAATCAGCCCCAGCATTTT.

The V call is TRBV5-1, the J call TRBJ2-2, with D hard to call. Germline loops: CDR1 SGHRS, CDR2 YFSETQ. The V end was cut by 0 bases, the J end by 0 bases, with 6 bases between. This CDR3 region has 15 residues. CDR3 loop: CASSLVASNTGELFF. CDR3 DNA: TGCGCCAGCAGCTTGGTAGCCTCGAACACCGGGGAGCTGTTTTTT.

This sequence joins TRBV7-3 and TRBJ2-5; D ambiguous. Trimming removed 4 bases at V and 2 bases at J, with 2 bases between. In germline, CDR1 is SGHTA, CDR2 FQGTGA. The CDR3 sequence is 11 residues long. CDR3 residues: CASSSQETQYF. CDR3 DNA sequence: TGTGCCAGCAGCTCTCAAGAGACCCAGTACTTC.